Listed below are T cell receptor beta chains from one sample, sequenced in a study of shared clonotypes between healthy human individuals. TCRdb's table, derived via immunoSEQ multiplex PCR, lists solely in-frame clones and lacks some. The table records about 1,500,000 clones, around 97% of them present only once. Sequencing was done on a sample of naive CD4+ T cells sorted from blood. Receptors originate from a man aged 25 to 45 in good health. The CDR3 runs from the conserved cysteine through the conserved F or W. The D gene is left open where the match is weak. Expanded clones are given a class, and other clones once, few, many or no size at all.

j_call d_call cdr3_length v_call clone_size cdr3_nt cdr3_aa
TRBJ1-2 - 14 TRBV7-9 - TGTGCCAGCAAGCACGTGGGACAAGCCTATGGCTACACCTTC CASKHVGQAYGYTF
TRBJ2-1 - 14 TRBV27 - TGTGCCACCTCCTATAAGATCTCCTACAATGAGCAGTTCTTC CATSYKISYNEQFF
TRBJ2-3 - 15 TRBV9 - TGTGCCAGCAGCGTAGACAGGGGGGGCCCAGATACGCAGTATTTT CASSVDRGGPDTQYF
TRBJ1-2 - 13 TRBV5-4 few TGTGCCAGCAGCTTGGCAGGCGACAGTCCAAAGACCTTC CASSLAGDSPKTF
TRBJ2-4 - 17 TRBV9 once TGTGCCAGCAGCACCGCTGGAGGGGATGGCGCCAAAAACATTCAGTACTTC CASSTAGGDGAKNIQYF
TRBJ2-3 TRBD1 12 TRBV29-1 - TGCAGCGGCTACAGGGGGGCAGATACGCAGTATTTT CSGYRGADTQYF
TRBJ1-1 TRBD1 17 TRBV27 - TGTGCCAGCAGAACTTGGACAGGTTTAGGCGGGGGCACTGAAGCTTTCTTT CASRTWTGLGGGTEAFF
TRBJ2-3 - 13 TRBV5-1 - TGCGCCAGCACGAGGGACTCCCCGGGTACGCAGTATTTT CASTRDSPGTQYF
TRBJ2-1 TRBD2 16 TRBV19 - TGTGCCAGTAGCCGGGTCTTGACTAGCGGGAACAATGAGCAGTTCTTC CASSRVLTSGNNEQFF
TRBJ2-1 TRBD2 16 TRBV7-3 - TGTGCCAGCAGCTTAACGCGACTAGCACCCTACAATGAGCAGTTCTTC CASSLTRLAPYNEQFF
TRBJ2-7 TRBD2 15 TRBV6-1 once TGTGCCAGCGGTTGGGCTAGCGGGATGACCTACGAGCAGTACTTC CASGWASGMTYEQYF
TRBJ2-7 TRBD2 14 TRBV5-6 - TGTGCCAGCAGCTGGGCCGGGGGGAGTGACGAGCAGTACTTC CASSWAGGSDEQYF
TRBJ2-7 TRBD1 13 TRBV28 - TGTGCCATCTCACAGGGGGCAGATTACGAGCAGTACTTC CAISQGADYEQYF
TRBJ2-3 TRBD2 17 TRBV5-5 - TGTGCCAGCGGGATTCTGGCAGCGGGAGGGGGGCCAGATACGCAGTATTTT CASGILAAGGGPDTQYF
TRBJ1-3 TRBD1 19 TRBV9 once TGTGCCAGCAGCGTAGACCCTCTCGGACAGGGCAAAACTGGAAACACCATATATTTT CASSVDPLGQGKTGNTIYF
TRBJ2-7 - 14 TRBV4-1 once TGCGCCAGCAGCCAACACTATAGAGGCAGGGAGCAGTACTTC CASSQHYRGREQYF
TRBJ1-3 - 14 TRBV28 - TGTGCCAGCAGACTGGGATACTCTGGAAACACCATATATTTT CASRLGYSGNTIYF
TRBJ2-7 TRBD1 15 TRBV19 - TGTGCCAGTAGTATAGCACAGGGGACAGTCTACGAGCAGTACTTC CASSIAQGTVYEQYF
TRBJ2-2 - 11 TRBV20-1 - TGCAGTGCCAGGGACACCGGGGAGCTGTTTTTT CSARDTGELFF
TRBJ1-1 TRBD1 15 TRBV6-5 - TGTGCCAGCAGTTACTCGGGACAGGGGAACACTGAAGCTTTCTTT CASSYSGQGNTEAFF
TRBJ2-6 - 14 TRBV19 - TGTGCCAGTAGTATCGTCGTTGGGGCCAACGTCCTGACTTTC CASSIVVGANVLTF
TRBJ1-1 - 13 TRBV7-9 - TGTGCCAGCAGGGGAAGACGAAACACTGAAGCTTTCTTT CASRGRRNTEAFF
TRBJ2-1 TRBD1 14 TRBV5-1 - TGCGCCAGCAGCCCCGGACAGGCCATTAATGAGCAGTTCTTC CASSPGQAINEQFF
TRBJ2-7 TRBD2 14 TRBV5-1 - TGCGCCAGCAGCTTGGTAGCGGGAGCGGACGAGCAGTACTTC CASSLVAGADEQYF
TRBJ2-5 - 13 TRBV19 - TGTGCCAGTAGTATCGACAAACAAGAGACCCAGTACTTC CASSIDKQETQYF
TRBJ2-3 - 12 TRBV5-6 - TGTGCCAGCAGCTTACTAGCAGATACGCAGTATTTT CASSLLADTQYF
TRBJ2-5 - 13 TRBV5-1 once TGCGCCAGCAGCTTTTCTCGACAAGAGACCCAGTACTTC CASSFSRQETQYF
TRBJ2-7 - 14 TRBV28 - TGTGCCAGCAGTAACCCCCGCAGGTACTACGAGCAGTACTTC CASSNPRRYYEQYF
TRBJ2-7 - 15 TRBV5-4 - TGTGCCAGCAGCGTAGGCAGGCGTCTTTCCTACGAGCAGTACTTC CASSVGRRLSYEQYF
TRBJ2-1 TRBD2 15 TRBV7-8 - TGTGCCAGCAGCTTAGTTGCGCTAGCGGAAGTTGAGCAGTTCTTC CASSLVALAEVEQFF
TRBJ1-1 - 10 TRBV20-1 once TGTGCAGGGGTCGGGACTGAAGCTTTCTTT CAGVGTEAFF
TRBJ1-4 - 14 TRBV27 - TGTGCCAGCACCAGAACCCCAACTAATGAAAAACTGTTTTTT CASTRTPTNEKLFF
TRBJ2-7 - 15 TRBV9 - TGTGCCAGCAGCGTAGGTGAGTCCCTAACCTACGAGCAGTACTTC CASSVGESLTYEQYF
TRBJ2-2 TRBD2 15 TRBV11-1 - TGTGCCAGCAGCCAGACTAGCGGGAGTTTCGGGGAGCTGTTTTTT CASSQTSGSFGELFF
TRBJ1-3 TRBD1 18 TRBV18 - TGTGCCAGCTCACCACCCGGGACAGGGGGCGCTTGGCGAAACACCATATATTTT CASSPPGTGGAWRNTIYF
TRBJ2-1 TRBD2 15 TRBV5-1 once TGCGCCAGCAGCTTACTAGCGGGAGCCATTAATGAGCAGTTCTTC CASSLLAGAINEQFF
TRBJ2-7 - 16 TRBV27 - TGTGCCAGCAGTTTACGCGGTTTCCCCTACTACTACGAGCAGTACTTC CASSLRGFPYYYEQYF
TRBJ1-2 - 13 TRBV27 - TGTGCCAGCAGTTCAAATACAGTTCTGACCTTGACCTTC CASSSNTVLTLTF
TRBJ1-2 - 13 TRBV5-5 few TGTGCCAGCAGCTTGGAGGGGAACTATGGCTACACCTTC CASSLEGNYGYTF
TRBJ1-5 - 13 TRBV29-1 - TGCAGCGTAGTCGACGGGGCGTATCAGCCCCAGCATTTT CSVVDGAYQPQHF
TRBJ1-1 TRBD1 14 TRBV25-1 - TGTGCCAGCAGTGAATGGGGGACAGGGGAGAAAGCTTTCTTT CASSEWGTGEKAFF
TRBJ1-2 TRBD1 14 TRBV27 - TGTGCCAGCAGTCATGGGACAGGGGTATATGGCTACACCTTC CASSHGTGVYGYTF
TRBJ2-3 - 13 TRBV5-1 - TGCGCCAGCAGCCCGAATCCCGTTACAACGCAGTATTTT CASSPNPVTTQYF
TRBJ2-2 TRBD1 15 TRBV6-6 - TGTGCCAGCAGGACGACAGGGCTTCACCCCGGGGAGCTGTTTTTT CASRTTGLHPGELFF
TRBJ2-3 - 12 TRBV11-3 - TGTGCCAGCAGCTTAGCCCTAGATACGCAGTATTTT CASSLALDTQYF
TRBJ2-3 TRBD2 16 TRBV12-5 - TGTGCTAGTGGTTTGGTTCTAGCGGGAGTTCCAGATACGCAGTATTTT CASGLVLAGVPDTQYF
TRBJ2-2 TRBD1 13 TRBV29-1 - TGCAGCGCAAAGACAGGGGGCACCGGGGAGCTGTTTTTT CSAKTGGTGELFF
TRBJ1-2 - 14 TRBV29-1 - TGCAGCGTTGAAGCTGGTCGACCTAACTATGGCTACACCTTC CSVEAGRPNYGYTF
TRBJ1-1 - 13 TRBV5-4 - TGTGCCAGCAGCAACCCAAAGAACACTGAAGCTTTCTTT CASSNPKNTEAFF
TRBJ2-3 TRBD2 16 TRBV15 - TGTGCCACCAGCAGAGGACTAGCGGGAGGAACAGATACGCAGTATTTT CATSRGLAGGTDTQYF
TRBJ2-3 TRBD2 17 TRBV29-1 - TGCAGCGTTGCGGGGACTAGCGGGAGAAGGGGGCCAGATACGCAGTATTTT CSVAGTSGRRGPDTQYF
TRBJ2-5 TRBD2 18 TRBV5-1 - TGCGCCAGCAGCTTGAGGGTTAGCGGGAGGCTTGGCCAAGAGACCCAGTACTTC CASSLRVSGRLGQETQYF
TRBJ2-5 TRBD2 17 TRBV27 - TGTGCCAGCAGTTCGTGGACTAGCGGGAGGGCCCGGGAGACCCAGTACTTC CASSSWTSGRARETQYF
TRBJ1-3 - 14 TRBV2 - TGTGCCAGCAGTGTGGAGAGGTTCGGAAACACCATATATTTT CASSVERFGNTIYF
TRBJ1-5 - 15 TRBV28 - TGTGCCAGCAGACCTAACAGGGAACGCAATCAGCCCCAGCATTTT CASRPNRERNQPQHF
TRBJ1-2 - 16 TRBV6-5 - TGTGCCAGCAGTTACGGGGCGGGTCAGCCTTTCTATGGCTACACCTTC CASSYGAGQPFYGYTF
TRBJ2-5 - 14 TRBV19 - TGTGCCAGTAGTACCCCTAGGACCCAAGAGACCCAGTACTTC CASSTPRTQETQYF
TRBJ2-1 - 16 TRBV27 - TGTGCCAGCAGTTCGGTTATTCCCCACGGTTTGGGTGAGCAGTTCTTC CASSSVIPHGLGEQFF
TRBJ2-3 TRBD2 18 TRBV6-4 - TGTGCCAGCAGTGACCCCGGGGGGGGGAAGTCCGGCCCTTTTACGCAGTATTTT CASSDPGGGKSGPFTQYF